This TCR beta chain was identified in a study of blood T cells in healthy people across ages (dated by TCRdb to between 2014 and 2017). For the wider study: Template switching captured roughly one uniquely barcoded TCR beta cDNA molecule per two T cells in model experiments. To avoid experimental bias, donors of different ages were spread randomly across the sequencing lanes. Two additional independent replicas of 1 million unique cDNA reads from the same blood draw were analyzed for two donors (one aged 18 to 30 and one aged 80 or older). Four age groups were formed from the donors: young (average approximately 15 years), middle-aged (approximately 42), aged (roughly 59) and long-lived (82). Age-related changes in TCR beta repertoire diversity were measured in the study by deep sequencing normalized with unique cDNA molecular identifiers. Overall results and qualifications from the work: The long-lived group showed more naive CD4+ T cells, fewer expanded clones and increased TCR diversity than the aged group, suggesting age selection. The CMV infection status of donors was not known, potentially confounding age-related changes in expanded clonotypes. Conclusive comparison of naive and antigen-experienced compartments was prevented by the profiling of bulk unsorted PBMCs. Total diversity estimates from one million sequenced T cells were considered lower bounds and underestimates. As age increased, observed TCR beta diversity per million T cells dropped in a roughly linear way, and a significant reduction was already evident by age 40. The percentage of naive T cells measured by flow cytometry correlated strongly with observed TCR beta diversity.

The method was 5' RACE. The instrument given in TCRdb is Illumina HiSeq 2500. A second PCR of about 6 to 12 cycles was run with a J-beta primer mix and a sample-barcoded 5' primer. Each TCR beta cDNA molecule received a unique molecular identifier from a template-switch 5' adaptor carrying 12 random nucleotides. Each sample yielded at least 3 million CDR3-containing paired-end reads. The Mint cDNA synthesis kit, primed by a TRBC-specific oligonucleotide, was used to synthesize first-strand cDNA from all RNA. Following uracil-DNA glycosylase treatment, all cDNA underwent a first 18-cycle PCR with the universal primers M1SS and BC2_uni_R. Processing in the source paper ran as follows. Normalization of each sample was performed by random selection of 1 million high-quality reads, each carrying a distinct molecular identifier. Reads with shared molecular identifiers were discarded instead of being binned into consensus sequences. MiTCR, set to a Q25 quality threshold and the strictest error-elimination algorithm, was used for CDR3 identification, clonotype clustering and error correction. A nonparametric unseen species model using Euler transformation provided a lower-bound estimate of total TCR beta diversity. Using fastp at Q25 and MiXCR, TCRdb reprocessed the public reads and kept productive beta chains. Rows matching on CDR3 protein sequence are summarized as one entry with the most common DNA and genes. TCRdb, not the original authors, processed these V and J calls. The table for this sample lists more than 500,000 distinct CDR3 sequences; 27% of them were counted only once. Roughly 18% of the sample lies in the top ten.

As regards this clonotype: The antigen it binds to is not known. No much larger clonotype is one base removed from it; base qualities were not supplied.

The germline V gene specifies LGHNA as CDR1 and YSLEER as CDR2. V loses 1 base at its end and J loses 4 bases; junction bases beyond the gene matches: 7. Taken from cysteine to phenylalanine, the CDR3 has 16 residues. The CDR3 DNA has 48 bases and is translated from base 1. Donors were a few dozen systemically healthy Caucasian individuals from Russia aged roughly 6 to 95 years. Roughly 11 milliliters of peripheral blood were drawn from each donor into EDTA-treated Vacutainer tubes. Ficoll-Paque density-gradient centrifugation was used to isolate PBMCs, with at least 7 million obtained per sample. Total RNA was extracted from PBMCs with Trizol reagent, with at least 6 micrograms obtained per sample. The percentages of naive CD45RAhigh/CD27high T cells were determined by flow cytometry on a PBMC aliquot from every donor.

The sequence came from a woman aged 70-85 years in good health. Sequencing was carried out using blood. The chain joins TRBV4-3 to TRBJ2-1, and TRBD1 aligns with 7 junction nucleotides. The DNA sequence reads TGCGCCAGCAGCCAAGGTGACAGGGATGAATACAATGAGCAGTTCTTC. The translation is CASSQGDRDEYNEQFF.